This TCR beta chain is drawn from a study of T cells in Graves' hyperthyroidism and ophthalmopathy. TCR beta CDR3 regions were amplified from RNA. In the first-round RT-PCR of the TCR CDR3, the HTBI primer set was used. TCRdb reanalysed the multiplex PCR reads using MiXCR and keeps one entry per CDR3 protein. The sample records some 360,000 distinct CDR3 sequences, 15% to 20% being singletons. This clonotype was observed at least ten times. The sample taken for sequencing was blood. This receptor was identified in a woman in her thirties or forties with Graves' ophthalmopathy.

The CDR3 nucleotides are TGTGCCAGCAGCTTTACCTCGGACAGGGAGTACTATCAGCCCCAGCATTTT. This translates into CASSFTSDREYYQPQHF. V usage is TRBV11-2 and J usage is TRBJ1-5; TRBD1 agrees at 8 bases. Germline loops: CDR1 SGHAT, CDR2 FQNNGV. The CDR3 spans 17 residues. The junction had 12 bases not matched to a gene; V was cut back by 3 bases and J by 5 bases.